This T cell receptor beta chain was recorded in a study of control samples from healthy donors and cancer patients. Profiled with immunoSEQ multiplex PCR; TCRdb holds only in-frame clones, not every one. Of more than 95,000 clones listed, approximately 89% are singletons. The CDR3 totals 15 residues. Trimming took off 1 base at V and 0 bases at J, with 10 bases between the two ends. CDR1 and CDR2 (germline): SGHVS, FNYEAQ. The TCR originated in a man between 60 and 70 years old in good health. The sample taken for sequencing was blood. V gene TRBV7-6 combines with J gene TRBJ2-7; unclear D gene. For the CDR3, the DNA is TGTGCCAGCAGCTTAGTTCCTACTACCTCCTACGAGCAGTACTTC. It specifies CASSLVPTTSYEQYF.